This is a list of T cell receptor beta chains from one sample in a study of shared clonotypes between healthy human individuals. Only in-frame clones appear in the TCRdb table, and some are missing; sequencing was by immunoSEQ multiplex PCR. The sample yields some 490,000 clones, 60% to 80% seen once. Sequencing used PBMCs. These receptors were obtained from a woman between 40 and 55 years old in good health. Some clones in this sample may be carry-over from other donors' samples. CDR3s include the opening cysteine and the closing phenylalanine or tryptophan. D genes are given only for firm matches. The listing skips clone size in some rows; elsewhere it reads once, few, many or a size class.

V,size,D,J,DNA,CDR3
TRBV4-2,NA,TRBD2,TRBJ2-7,TGTGCCAGCAGCCAAGAATACGGGACTACTTACGAGCAGTACTTC,CASSQEYGTTYEQYF
TRBV6-6,NA,NA,TRBJ2-7,TGTGCCAGCAGTTACCCTTCCAGAAACAACTACGAGCAGTACTTC,CASSYPSRNNYEQYF
TRBV5-1,NA,TRBD2,TRBJ2-1,TGCGCCAGCAGGGTAGCGGGAGCTAATGAGCAGTTCTTC,CASRVAGANEQFF
TRBV5-4,NA,TRBD2,TRBJ2-7,TGTGCCAGCAGCTCTGGGACTAGCGGGATCCTCTACGAGCAGTACTTC,CASSSGTSGILYEQYF
TRBV7-9,NA,NA,TRBJ2-5,TGTGCCGGCAGCTTAGTAGAAGAGACCCAGTACTTC,CAGSLVEETQYF
TRBV2,NA,NA,TRBJ2-7,TGTGCCAGTCGTGGACTGTTGAGCTCCTACGAGCAGTACTTC,CASRGLLSSYEQYF
TRBV19,NA,TRBD1,TRBJ1-5,TGTGCCAGTAGTCTATACGGGACAGGACATCAGCCCCAGCATTTT,CASSLYGTGHQPQHF
TRBV7-2,NA,NA,TRBJ1-2,TGTGCCAGCAGCTTAGACCGGATCCGGGGCTACACCTTC,CASSLDRIRGYTF
TRBV4-1,NA,NA,TRBJ2-5,TGCGCCAGCAGCCAAGAGGGGGCGGGGAGAGAGACCCAGTACTTC,CASSQEGAGRETQYF
TRBV21-1,NA,NA,TRBJ2-7,TGTGCCAGCACTCCACGGACTAGCGGGAGGGCCCACGAGCAGTACTTC,CASTPRTSGRAHEQYF
TRBV15,NA,NA,TRBJ2-1,TGTGCCACCAGCAGAGATTTTTATGAGCAGTTCTTC,CATSRDFYEQFF
TRBV15,few,NA,TRBJ2-5,TGTGCCACCAGCTACACAGCAAAAGAGACCCAGTACTTC,CATSYTAKETQYF
TRBV27,NA,TRBD2,TRBJ2-7,TGTGCCAGCAGTCCGGGACTAGCAACCTACGAGCAGTACTTC,CASSPGLATYEQYF
TRBV19,NA,NA,TRBJ2-3,TGTGCCAGTAGTATATCCGTCAGCACAGATACGCAGTATTTT,CASSISVSTDTQYF
TRBV28,once,NA,TRBJ2-1,TGTGCCAGCAGTTTAATGGGCACGTATGAGCAGTTCTTC,CASSLMGTYEQFF
TRBV14,NA,TRBD2,TRBJ2-5,TGTGCCAGCAGCCAACGGAGACTAGCGGGAGCACGTTGGGGGGAGACCCAGTACTTC,CASSQRRLAGARWGETQYF
TRBV27,NA,TRBD2,TRBJ2-7,TGTGCCAGCAGTCAAAAACTAGCGGGGAGCTACGAGCAGTACTTC,CASSQKLAGSYEQYF
TRBV6-1,NA,NA,TRBJ1-4,TGTGCCAGCAGTGATACCGGACTGGATCGTCTGTTTTTT,CASSDTGLDRLFF
TRBV19,NA,NA,TRBJ1-4,TGTGCCAGTAGTATAGGAGGACAGAATAATGAAAAACTGTTTTTT,CASSIGGQNNEKLFF
TRBV6-1,NA,TRBD2,TRBJ2-7,TGTGCCAGCAGTGAGGGGCTAGCGGGGCCCTACGAGCAGTACTTC,CASSEGLAGPYEQYF
TRBV30,few,NA,TRBJ2-1,TGTGCCTGGACCGGGAAGGGCCGTCCTCGGGATGAGCAGTTCTTC,CAWTGKGRPRDEQFF
TRBV5-1,NA,TRBD1,TRBJ2-2,TGCGCCAGCAGCTTGGATGGGACAGGGAACACCGGGGAGCTGTTTTTT,CASSLDGTGNTGELFF
TRBV9,NA,TRBD2,TRBJ2-5,TGTGCCAGCAGCGTAGGAGCGGGAGGGAAAGAGACCCAGTACTTC,CASSVGAGGKETQYF
TRBV10-2,NA,TRBD2,TRBJ2-5,TGCGCCAGCATGAGTAGCGGGCTCCAAGAGACCCAGTACTTC,CASMSSGLQETQYF
TRBV23-1,NA,TRBD1,TRBJ2-7,TGCGCCAGCAGTCAAATCCCCTTTTGGGAGACAGGGGCGATATACGAGCAGTACTTC,CASSQIPFWETGAIYEQYF
TRBV11-2,NA,NA,TRBJ1-3,TGTGCCAGCAGCTTAGGACAGGCGTTCCTCAAAAACGTACTGAACACCATATATTTT,CASSLGQAFLKNVLNTIYF
TRBV19,NA,NA,TRBJ2-7,TGTGCCAGTAGTGTACAGAACCACTACGAGCAGTACTTC,CASSVQNHYEQYF
TRBV28,many,NA,TRBJ2-5,TGTGCCAGCAGACAAACGGAGGGCTTCCAAGAGACCCAGTACTTC,CASRQTEGFQETQYF
TRBV5-5,NA,NA,TRBJ2-5,TGTGCCAGCAGCTTGAGGGGCCAGGGGGAGACCCAGTACTTC,CASSLRGQGETQYF
TRBV7-9,NA,TRBD2,TRBJ2-1,TGTGCCAGCACCTTGGGGGGAGGGCCAGGGAATGAGCAGTTCTTC,CASTLGGGPGNEQFF
TRBV28,NA,NA,TRBJ1-1,TGTGCTCTCAGGGGAACGAACACTGAAGCTTTCTTT,CALRGTNTEAFF
TRBV28,NA,TRBD2,TRBJ2-5,TGTGCCAGCAGTTTTCTAGCGGGAAGGGAGACCCAGTACTTC,CASSFLAGRETQYF
TRBV5-6,NA,TRBD1,TRBJ1-2,TGTGCCAGCAGCGTAAACAGGGGCGCGAGAGGCTACACCTTC,CASSVNRGARGYTF
TRBV29-1,NA,NA,TRBJ2-7,TGCAGCGCCAGTAGTATCGACGAGCAGTACTTC,CSASSIDEQYF
TRBV6-1,NA,TRBD1,TRBJ1-1,TGTGCCAGCAGGGACAGGGGGCACACTGAAGCTTTCTTT,CASRDRGHTEAFF
TRBV5-6,NA,NA,TRBJ2-7,TGTGCCAGCAGCATTCTTTCCGGGACGGGCACCTACGAGCAGTACTTC,CASSILSGTGTYEQYF
TRBV6-5,few,TRBD1,TRBJ1-1,TGTGCCAGCAGTTCGGACAGGGTTGGGGGCACTGAAGCTTTCTTT,CASSSDRVGGTEAFF
TRBV28,few,NA,TRBJ1-5,TGTGCCAGCAGGAGGACTTTAAATCAGCCCCAGCATTTT,CASRRTLNQPQHF
TRBV7-2,NA,TRBD2,TRBJ2-2,TGTGCCAGCAGCCGAGGACTAGGAGGAACCGGGGAGCTGTTTTTT,CASSRGLGGTGELFF
TRBV5-1,NA,NA,TRBJ2-1,TGCGCCAGCAGCTTAGGCGGTGATTACAATGAGCAGTTCTTC,CASSLGGDYNEQFF
TRBV28,NA,NA,TRBJ2-7,TGTGCCAGCAGTCCGCCAAGTTCTTACGAGCAGTACTTC,CASSPPSSYEQYF
TRBV7-9,once,NA,TRBJ2-1,TGTGCCAGCAGCTTTGAAGGCCCCCCGGCGGAGGAGTTCTTC,CASSFEGPPAEEFF
TRBV5-6,NA,NA,TRBJ2-5,TGTGCCAGCAGCTTGGTGGGAGGGCCAGAAGGGGGAGAGACCCAGTACTTC,CASSLVGGPEGGETQYF
TRBV28,NA,NA,TRBJ1-5,TGTGCCAGCAGTTCACCCCCCCGGGATAGCAATCAGCCCCAGCATTTT,CASSSPPRDSNQPQHF
TRBV10-3,NA,TRBD2,TRBJ2-7,TGTGCCATCCAAAAAGAGCGGGGCGGCACCTACGAGCAGTACTTC,CAIQKERGGTYEQYF
TRBV5-6,NA,TRBD1,TRBJ1-1,TGTGCCAGCAGCTCGGACAGGGACACTGAAGCTTTCTTT,CASSSDRDTEAFF
TRBV27,NA,NA,TRBJ1-3,TGTGCCAGCGGGCCCCTCAGCGGGCAGGGAAACACCATATATTTT,CASGPLSGQGNTIYF